A few counts support the clone carrying this TCR beta chain. The data were produced by immunoSEQ multiplex PCR, yet TCRdb's version contains in-frame clones alone and is incomplete. The data hold 70,000 or so clones, with around 86% observed a single time. This sample stems from a study of blood T cell repertoires in COVID-19. The receptor was derived from a woman at least 80 years old with active or convalescent COVID-19. The sequencing sample was made of peripheral blood.

Here the CDR3 DNA reads TGTGCCAGCAGTGAGTACAGTTCGAATTCACCCCTCCACTTT. Its protein product is CASSEYSSNSPLHF. V gene TRBV2 combines with J gene TRBJ1-6; D is unresolved. The CDR3 runs to 14 residues. V was shortened by 3 bases and J by 7 bases, with 10 bases between the two germline ends. Germline values: CDR1 SNHLY, CDR2 FYNNEI. Drawing the rest from reference TRBV2 and TRBJ1-6, the complete variable domain is EPEVTQTPSHQVTQMGQEVILRCVPISNHLYFYWYRQILGQKVEFLVSFYNNEISEKSEIFDDQFSVERPDGSNFTLKIRSTKLEDSAMYFCASSEYSSNSPLHFGNGTRLTVT.